The entry below describes one TCR beta chain. Germline V gene lookup returns CDR1 SEHNR and CDR2 FQNEAQ (reference sequence). Trimming removed 4 bases from V and 4 bases from J, with 13 bases in between. This CDR3 contains 14 residues. The entry originates in a study of blood T cell repertoires in COVID-19. Study as a whole: The origin of the acute and convalescent COVID-19 samples was the United States, Italy and Spain. T cells, B-cell-depleted T cells, or PBMCs supplied cDNA or gDNA.

Original data processing: Estimation of nucleated cell counts was performed using reference gene primer amplification. Sequencing was performed with immunoSEQ multiplex PCR; in TCRdb, only in-frame clones are kept and a portion is missing. That table gives V, J and clone size, and the DNA gave D and trimming. This table has 310,000 or so clones, approximately 87% appearing once. Specimen: peripheral blood. The chain links TRBV7-9 to TRBJ1-1; D is possibly TRBD1 (6 bases). This sequence was found in a woman aged 45 to 65 with active or convalescent COVID-19. CDR3 bases: TGTGCCAGCAGCTCCTTTCAGGGGAGCACTGAAGCTTTCTTT. Its protein is CASSSFQGSTEAFF.